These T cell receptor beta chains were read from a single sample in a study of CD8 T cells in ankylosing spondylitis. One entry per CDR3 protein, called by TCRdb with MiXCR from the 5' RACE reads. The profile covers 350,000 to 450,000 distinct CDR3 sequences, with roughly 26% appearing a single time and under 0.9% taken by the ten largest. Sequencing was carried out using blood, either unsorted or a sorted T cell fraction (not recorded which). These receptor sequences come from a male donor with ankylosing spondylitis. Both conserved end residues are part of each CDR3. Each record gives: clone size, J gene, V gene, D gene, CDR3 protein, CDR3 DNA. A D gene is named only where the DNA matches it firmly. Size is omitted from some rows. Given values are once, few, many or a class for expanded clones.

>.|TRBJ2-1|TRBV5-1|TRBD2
CASSLGLAGGQIENNEQFF
TGCGCCAGCAGTTTGGGACTAGCGGGAGGGCAGATTGAAAACAATGAGCAGTTCTTC
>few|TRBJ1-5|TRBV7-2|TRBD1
CASRATGGNQPQHF
TGTGCCAGCAGGGCTACAGGGGGCAATCAGCCCCAGCATTTT
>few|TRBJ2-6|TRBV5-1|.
CACKGPNPSGANVLTF
TGCGCCTGTAAAGGGCCGAATCCCTCTGGGGCCAACGTCCTGACTTTC
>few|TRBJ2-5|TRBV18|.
CASSPARSVQETQYF
TGTGCCAGCTCACCAGCTCGATCCGTCCAAGAGACCCAGTACTTC
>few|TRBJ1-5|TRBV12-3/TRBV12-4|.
CASSLSGNNQPQHF
TGTGCCAGCAGTTTATCCGGGAACAATCAGCCCCAGCATTTT
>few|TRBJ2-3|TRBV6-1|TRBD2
CASSLLAGGQDTQYF
TGTGCCAGCAGTCTTCTAGCGGGAGGGCAAGATACGCAGTATTTT
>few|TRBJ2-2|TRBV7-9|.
CATLEGRANTGELFF
TGTGCCACCCTCGAAGGGCGGGCGAACACCGGGGAGCTGTTTTTT
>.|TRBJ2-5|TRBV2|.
CASSLDPPAAQYF
TGTGCCAGCAGCTTGGACCCCCCGGCGGCCCAGTACTTC
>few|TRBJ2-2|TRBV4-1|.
CASSQEGRTNTGELFF
TGCGCCAGCAGCCAAGAGGGACGGACGAACACCGGGGAGCTGTTTTTT
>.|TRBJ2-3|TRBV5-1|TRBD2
CASSLWRESGDTQYF
TGCGCCAGCAGCTTATGGCGGGAGAGTGGAGATACGCAGTATTTT
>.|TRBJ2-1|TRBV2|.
CASSGLGAGNNEQFF
TGTGCCAGCAGTGGCTTGGGGGCCGGTAACAATGAGCAGTTCTTC
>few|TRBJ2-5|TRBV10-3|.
CATGGQRPYQETQYF
TGTGCCACCGGGGGCCAGCGGCCGTACCAAGAGACCCAGTACTTC
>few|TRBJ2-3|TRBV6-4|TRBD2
CASSDNPGGTDTQYF
TGTGCCAGCAGTGACAACCCGGGGGGGACAGATACGCAGTATTTT
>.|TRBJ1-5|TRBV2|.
CASRERSSNQPQHF
TGTGCCAGCAGGGAAAGGAGTAGCAATCAGCCCCAGCATTTT
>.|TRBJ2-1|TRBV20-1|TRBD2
CSAREGNSGSYEQFF
TGCAGTGCTAGAGAAGGGAATAGCGGGAGTTATGAGCAGTTCTTC
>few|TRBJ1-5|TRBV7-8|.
CASSTTDSSYSNQPQHF
TGTGCCAGCAGCACAACGGACAGTTCTTATAGCAATCAGCCCCAGCATTTT
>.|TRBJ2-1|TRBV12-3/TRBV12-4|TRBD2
CASRLAGPTYNEQFF
TGTGCCAGCAGGTTAGCGGGCCCAACCTACAATGAGCAGTTCTTC